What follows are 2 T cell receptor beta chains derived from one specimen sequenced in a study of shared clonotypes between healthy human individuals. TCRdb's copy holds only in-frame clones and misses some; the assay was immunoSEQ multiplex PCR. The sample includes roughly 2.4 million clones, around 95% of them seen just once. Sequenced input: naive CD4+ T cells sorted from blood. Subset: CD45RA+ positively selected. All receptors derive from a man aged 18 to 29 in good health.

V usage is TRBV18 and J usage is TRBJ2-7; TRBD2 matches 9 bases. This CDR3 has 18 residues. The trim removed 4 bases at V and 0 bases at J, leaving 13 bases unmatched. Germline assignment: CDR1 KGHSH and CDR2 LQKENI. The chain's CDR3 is CASSLNSRTSVSSYEQYF. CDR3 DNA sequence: TGTGCCAGCTCACTAAATTCCCGGACTAGCGTTAGCTCCTACGAGCAGTACTTC. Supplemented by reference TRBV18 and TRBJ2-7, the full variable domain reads NAGVMQNPRHLVRRRGQEARLRCSPMKGHSHVYWYRQLPEEGLKFMVYLQKENIIDESGMPKERFSAEFPKEGPSILRIQQVVRGDSAAYFCASSLNSRTSVSSYEQYFGPGTRLTVT.

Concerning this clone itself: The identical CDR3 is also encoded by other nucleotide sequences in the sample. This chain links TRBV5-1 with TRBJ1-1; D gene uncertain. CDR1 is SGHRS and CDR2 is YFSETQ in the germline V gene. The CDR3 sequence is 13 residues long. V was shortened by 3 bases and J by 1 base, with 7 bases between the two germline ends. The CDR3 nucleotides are TGCGCCAGCAGCTCACGGGGGAACACTGAAGCTTTCTTT. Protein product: CASSSRGNTEAFF.